The next 9 T cell receptor beta chains were all read from a single sample in a study of cytomegalovirus exposure and HLA in healthy donors. 60 Vbeta and 13 Jbeta primers were used in PCR. Profiling relied on immunoSEQ multiplex PCR, and the TCRdb table lists in-frame clones only, not all of them. Here the sample spans around 98,000 clones, about 81% being singletons. Sequencing was done on a sample of PBMCs. The receptors were gathered from a middle-aged man in good health and CMV-seronegative.

DNA for the CDR3: TGTGCCAGCAGCGTCGGTTCACTCTCTGGAAACACCATATATTTT. It encodes CASSVGSLSGNTIYF. The rearrangement joins TRBV5-4 to TRBJ1-3; unclear D gene. Deletions cut 4 bases from V and 0 bases from J, with 11 bases between. Germline V gene sequence: CDR1 SGHNT, CDR2 YYREEE (reference sequence). The CDR3 spans 15 residues.

The V call is TRBV5-1, the J call TRBJ2-1; 7 bases agree with TRBD1. The CDR3 totals 13 residues. The trim removed 4 bases at V and 7 bases at J, leaving 5 bases unmatched. CDR1 is SGHRS, CDR2 YFSETQ, per germline. The CDR3 loop reads CASSQPTGNEQFF. CDR3 DNA sequence: TGCGCCAGCAGCCAACCGACAGGGAATGAGCAGTTCTTC.

The chain combines TRBV2 with TRBJ2-4, with D possibly matching TRBD2 (6 bases). Germline V gene lookup returns CDR1 SNHLY and CDR2 FYNNEI. The CDR3 has 17 residues. V was pared by 6 bases and J by 1 base, with 19 bases between. The DNA for the CDR3 is TGTGCCAGCAGGGGGACTGCCCCGGCGCGCGCCAAAAACATTCAGTACTTC. Protein: CASRGTAPARAKNIQYF. The full variable domain, with the rest looked up from reference TRBV2 and TRBJ2-4, is EPEVTQTPSHQVTQMGQEVILRCVPISNHLYFYWYRQILGQKVEFLVSFYNNEISEKSEIFDDQFSVERPDGSNFTLKIRSTKLEDSAMYFCASRGTAPARAKNIQYFGAGTRLSVL.

The chain links TRBV7-2 to TRBJ2-2, with a tentative D call TRBD2 (6 bases). Germline V gene sequence: CDR1 SGHTA, CDR2 FQGNSA. V lost 1 base and J lost 4, with 7 bases in between. The CDR3 runs to 14 residues. This chain's CDR3 is CASSLVGGTGELFF. For the CDR3, the DNA is TGTGCCAGCAGCTTAGTGGGGGGCACCGGGGAGCTGTTTTTT.

This chain uses TRBV6-6 with TRBJ1-4, with D perhaps TRBD1 (6 bases). The V end was cut by 6 bases, the J end by 3 bases, with 11 bases between. This CDR3 region has 14 residues. In germline, CDR1 is MNHNY, CDR2 SVGAGI (reference sequence). The chain's CDR3 is CASRDSLANEKLFF. The CDR3, as DNA: TGTGCCAGCAGGGACAGTCTGGCTAATGAAAAACTGTTTTTT.

This clone has a single count. The J gene is TRBJ2-5, the V gene TRBV19, with TRBD1 identical over 10 bases. Germline V gives CDR1 LNHDA, CDR2 SQIVND (reference sequence). J was trimmed by 3 bases and V by 7 bases; bases with no gene match: 2. The CDR3 consists of 13 residues. For the CDR3, the DNA is TGTGCCAGTATGGGACAGGGGAAAGAGACCCAGTACTTC. Translation: CASMGQGKETQYF.

This chain links TRBV2 with TRBJ1-2; D remains unclear. The CDR3 has 14 residues. Germline lookup yields CDR1 SNHLY and CDR2 FYNNEI. The V end was cut by 6 bases, the J end by 0 bases, with 11 bases between. The CDR3 region has the DNA TGTGCCAGCAGGAGAGAGTACTCTAACTATGGCTACACCTTC. This codes for CASRREYSNYGYTF.

The chain has TRBV7-9 and TRBJ2-7; TRBD1 agrees at 7 bases. J gave up 5 bases and V 3 bases, and 7 bases lay outside the gene matches. Per germline, CDR1 SEHNR and CDR2 FQNEAQ (reference sequence). CDR3 size: 14 residues. The CDR3 DNA follows: TGTGCCAGCAGCTTCCGGGACAGTATCAACGAGCAGTACTTC. This codes for CASSFRDSINEQYF.

V usage is TRBV21-1 and J usage is TRBJ1-1; the D call in the table, TRBD1, was not verified against the DNA. TRBV21-1 is recorded as a pseudogene. The length of the CDR3 is 18 residues. The CDR3 sequence is CASSNQDQGTGGLAEAFF. CDR3 DNA: TGTGCCAGCAGCAACCAAGATCAGGGGACAGGGGGCCTCGCTGAAGCTTTCTTT.